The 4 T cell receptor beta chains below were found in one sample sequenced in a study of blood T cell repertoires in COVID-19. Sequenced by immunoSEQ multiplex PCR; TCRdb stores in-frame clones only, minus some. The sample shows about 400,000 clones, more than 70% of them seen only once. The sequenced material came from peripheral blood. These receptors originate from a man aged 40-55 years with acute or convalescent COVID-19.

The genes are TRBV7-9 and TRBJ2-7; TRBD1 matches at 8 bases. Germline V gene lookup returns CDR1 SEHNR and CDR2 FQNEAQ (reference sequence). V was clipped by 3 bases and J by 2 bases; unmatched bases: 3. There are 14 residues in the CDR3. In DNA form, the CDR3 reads TGTGCCAGCAGCTTGGGACAGGCGACCTACGAGCAGTACTTC. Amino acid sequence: CASSLGQATYEQYF. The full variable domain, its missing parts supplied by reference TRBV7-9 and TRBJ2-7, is DTGVSQNPRHKITKRGQNVTFRCDPISEHNRLYWYRQTLGQGPEFLTYFQNEAQLEKSRLLSDRFSAERPKGSFSTLEIQRTEQGDSAMYLCASSLGQATYEQYFGPGTRLTVT.

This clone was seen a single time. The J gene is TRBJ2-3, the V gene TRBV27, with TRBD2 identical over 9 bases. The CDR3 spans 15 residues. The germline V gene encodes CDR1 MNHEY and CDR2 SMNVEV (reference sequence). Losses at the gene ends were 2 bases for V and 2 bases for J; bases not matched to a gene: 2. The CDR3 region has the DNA TGTGCCAGCAGTTTACTAGCGGGGCTCACAGATACGCAGTATTTT. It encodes CASSLLAGLTDTQYF.

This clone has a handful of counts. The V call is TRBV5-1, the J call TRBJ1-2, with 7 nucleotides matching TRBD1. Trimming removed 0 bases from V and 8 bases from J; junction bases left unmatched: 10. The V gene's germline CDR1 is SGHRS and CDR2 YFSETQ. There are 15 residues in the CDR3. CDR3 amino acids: CASSLAGTAQGGYTF. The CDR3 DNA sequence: TGCGCCAGCAGCTTGGCCGGGACAGCGCAGGGGGGCTACACCTTC.

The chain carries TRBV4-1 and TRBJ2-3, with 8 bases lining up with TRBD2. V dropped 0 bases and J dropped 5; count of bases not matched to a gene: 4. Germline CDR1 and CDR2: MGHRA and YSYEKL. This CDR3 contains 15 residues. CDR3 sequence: CASSQDSGTIDTQYF. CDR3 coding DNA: TGCGCCAGCAGCCAAGATAGCGGGACAATAGATACGCAGTATTTT.